This T cell receptor beta chain was obtained from a study of cytomegalovirus exposure and HLA in healthy donors. V lost 3 bases, J lost 5 bases, and 16 bases lay in between. The V gene's germline CDR1 is GTSNPN and CDR2 SVGIG (reference sequence). This CDR3 is built from 14 residues. The PCR used 60 Vbeta and 13 Jbeta primers. TCRdb keeps only in-frame clones here, not all; method: immunoSEQ multiplex PCR. The sample lists about 190,000 clones; 70% to 90% were seen once. The sample was PBMCs. This chain joins TRBV30 and TRBJ1-1; unclear D gene. This clonotype was obtained from a woman under 30 in good health and CMV-seronegative. The CDR3 DNA follows: TGTGCCTGGAGCCTGGGAGGAGTGGGGACTGAAGCTTTCTTT. Its translation is CAWSLGGVGTEAFF.